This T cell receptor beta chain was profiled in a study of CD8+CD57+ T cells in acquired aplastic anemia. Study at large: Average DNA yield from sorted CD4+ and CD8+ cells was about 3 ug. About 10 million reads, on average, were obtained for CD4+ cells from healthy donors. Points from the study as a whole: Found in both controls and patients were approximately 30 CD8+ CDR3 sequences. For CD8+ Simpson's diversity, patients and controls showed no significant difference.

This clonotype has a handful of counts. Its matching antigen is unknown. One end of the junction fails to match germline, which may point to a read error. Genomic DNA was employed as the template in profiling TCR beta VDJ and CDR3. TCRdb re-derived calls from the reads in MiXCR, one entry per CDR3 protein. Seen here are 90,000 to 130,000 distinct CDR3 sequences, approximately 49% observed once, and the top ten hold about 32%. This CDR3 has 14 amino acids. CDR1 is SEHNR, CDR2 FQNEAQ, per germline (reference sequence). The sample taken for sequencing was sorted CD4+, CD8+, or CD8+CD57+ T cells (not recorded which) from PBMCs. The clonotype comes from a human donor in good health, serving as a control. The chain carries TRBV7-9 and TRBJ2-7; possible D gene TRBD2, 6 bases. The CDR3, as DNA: TGTCCCAGCAGCCAAGATCCCGGGGCGGGGGAGCAGTACTTC. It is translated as CPSSQDPGAGEQYF. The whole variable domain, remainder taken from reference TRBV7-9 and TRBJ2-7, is DTGVSQNPRHKITKRGQNVTFRCDPISEHNRLYWYRQTLGQGPEFLTYFQNEAQLEKSRLLSDRFSAERPKGSFSTLEIQRTEQGDSAMYLCPSSQDPGAGEQYFGPGTRLTVT.